Shown below are 7 T cell receptor beta chains from a single sample sequenced in a study of PD-1 blockade in classical Hodgkin lymphoma (dated by TCRdb to about 2020). Library preparation was by the immunoSEQ multiplex PCR assay. Here the immuneACCESS table is served through TCRdb, limited to in-frame sequences with V and J called. Missing clones are a known gap in these copies; in checked studies unresolved V genes cover under half, and the rest lacks a known reason. The sample table lists under 30,000 clones, roughly two thirds of them with a count of one. The ten largest make up about 15% of the sample. In light of the paper, this sample's time point label describes: cycle 1 day 1 (C1D1), immediately before nivolumab initiation. Every trial patient had relapsed after autologous stem cell transplantation, and cohorts A, B and C differed in prior brentuximab vedotin exposure. This sample comprised peripheral blood mononuclear cells (PBMCs), obtained at baseline. The receptors were sampled from a human donor with classical Hodgkin lymphoma.

The V call is TRBV15, the J call TRBJ1-1, with D possibly being TRBD1 (5 bases). Germline CDR1 LNHNV, CDR2 YYDKDF (reference sequence). Trimming cost V 3 bases and J 1 base, with 15 bases left between them. This CDR3 region has 16 residues. CDR3 in DNA: TGTGCCACCAGCAGGGACATGGGGGGTACGAACACTGAAGCTTTCTTT. It is translated as CATSRDMGGTNTEAFF.

The chain has TRBV5-1 and TRBJ2-1; no clear D. CDR3 length equals 11 residues. The V gene's germline CDR1 is SGHRS and CDR2 YFSETQ. The V end lost 8 bases, the J end lost 6 bases, and 9 bases lay between the germline ends. CDR3 DNA sequence: TGCGCCAGTAGTCTTTTCAATGAGCAGTTCTTC. It is translated as CASSLFNEQFF.

This clone has only a few counts. The chain couples TRBV5-5 to TRBJ2-7; no reliable D call. This CDR3 has 13 amino acids. V was clipped by 0 bases and J by 2 bases, with 6 bases between them. Germline values: CDR1 SGHKS, CDR2 YYEKEE (reference sequence). CDR3 amino acids: CASSLEDAYEQYF. As DNA, the CDR3 is TGTGCCAGCAGCTTGGAAGATGCCTACGAGCAGTACTTC.

The chain links TRBV2 to TRBJ1-6; weak D call: TRBD1 (6 bases). The ends were cut back, 6 bases at V and 3 bases at J, with 9 bases in the middle. The CDR3 is 14 residues long. The germline gives CDR1 SNHLY, CDR2 FYNNEI. The CDR3 DNA sequence: TGTGCCAGCAGCCGGGACAACTATAATTCACCCCTCCACTTT. Residues: CASSRDNYNSPLHF.

The rearrangement links TRBV27 to TRBJ1-1; TRBD1 might be the D (5 bases). The CDR3 contains 13 residues. The V and J ends lost 1 base and 4 bases respectively, with 7 bases between them. The germline V gene has CDR1 MNHEY and CDR2 SMNVEV (reference sequence). CDR3 sequence (DNA): TGTGCCAGCAGTTTATTTAGGGGCACTGAAGCTTTCTTT. Amino acids: CASSLFRGTEAFF.

CDR3 sequence: CASSVTLSNTGELFF. The CDR3 coding sequence is TGTGCCAGCAGCGTTACTCTTTCTAACACCGGGGAGCTGTTTTTT. This chain connects TRBV9 to TRBJ2-2; D remains ambiguous. V was clipped by 2 bases and J by 2 bases, with 10 bases between them. CDR3 size: 15 residues. Looked up from germline, CDR1 is SGDLS and CDR2 is YYNGEE.

V is TRBV4-3 and J is TRBJ1-2; 8 bases map to TRBD1. The CDR3 covers 14 residues. Trimming at V came to 0 bases and at J to 10 bases, leaving 7 bases not matched to a gene. Germline V gene lookup returns CDR1 LGHNA and CDR2 YSLEER. The CDR3 sequence: CASSQDPGTGVYTF. CDR3 coding DNA: TGCGCCAGCAGCCAAGATCCTGGGACAGGAGTCTACACCTTC.